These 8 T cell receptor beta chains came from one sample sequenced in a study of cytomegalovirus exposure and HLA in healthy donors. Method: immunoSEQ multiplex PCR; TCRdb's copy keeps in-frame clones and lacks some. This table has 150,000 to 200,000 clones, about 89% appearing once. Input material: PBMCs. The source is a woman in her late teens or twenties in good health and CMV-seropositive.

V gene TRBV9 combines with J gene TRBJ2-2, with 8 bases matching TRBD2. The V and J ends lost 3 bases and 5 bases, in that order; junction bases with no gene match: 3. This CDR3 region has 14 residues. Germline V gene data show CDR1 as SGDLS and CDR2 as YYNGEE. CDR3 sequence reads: CASSAGGGTGELFF. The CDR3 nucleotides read TGTGCCAGCAGCGCGGGAGGGGGGACCGGGGAGCTGTTTTTT.

The CDR3 DNA sequence: TGTGCCAGCAGTGGCCGACAGGGGGGCCTGAACACTGAAGCTTTCTTT. Translation gives CASSGRQGGLNTEAFF. The chain employs TRBV6-1 and TRBJ1-1; 9 nucleotides agree with TRBD1. This CDR3 is built from 16 residues. Trimming removed 4 bases from V and 0 bases from J; junction bases left unmatched: 6. Germline V gene sequence: CDR1 MNHNS, CDR2 SASEGT.

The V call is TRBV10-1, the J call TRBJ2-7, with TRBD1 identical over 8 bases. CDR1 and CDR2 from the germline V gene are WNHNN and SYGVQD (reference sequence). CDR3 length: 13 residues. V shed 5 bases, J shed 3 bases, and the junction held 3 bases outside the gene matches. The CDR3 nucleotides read TGCGCCAGCAGTCGGGACAGGTTCTACGAGCAGTACTTC. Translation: CASSRDRFYEQYF.

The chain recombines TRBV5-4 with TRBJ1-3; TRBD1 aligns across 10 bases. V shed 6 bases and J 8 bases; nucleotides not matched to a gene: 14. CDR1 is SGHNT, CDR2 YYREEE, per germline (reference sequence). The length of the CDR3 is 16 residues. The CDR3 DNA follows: TGTGCCAGCACCCTTCGGGGGGACAGGGGTGGTGACACCATATATTTT. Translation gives CASTLRGDRGGDTIYF.

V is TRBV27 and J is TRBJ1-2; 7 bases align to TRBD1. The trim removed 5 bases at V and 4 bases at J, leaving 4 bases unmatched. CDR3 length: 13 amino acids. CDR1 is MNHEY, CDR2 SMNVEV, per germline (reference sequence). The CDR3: CASSPGQTYGYTF. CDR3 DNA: TGTGCCAGCAGTCCGGGACAGACCTATGGCTACACCTTC.

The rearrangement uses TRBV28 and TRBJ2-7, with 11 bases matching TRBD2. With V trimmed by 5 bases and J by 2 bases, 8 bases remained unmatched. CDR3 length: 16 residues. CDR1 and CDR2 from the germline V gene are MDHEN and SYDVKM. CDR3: CASSETSGSLTYEQYF. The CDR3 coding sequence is TGTGCCAGCAGTGAAACTAGCGGGAGTCTCACCTACGAGCAGTACTTC.

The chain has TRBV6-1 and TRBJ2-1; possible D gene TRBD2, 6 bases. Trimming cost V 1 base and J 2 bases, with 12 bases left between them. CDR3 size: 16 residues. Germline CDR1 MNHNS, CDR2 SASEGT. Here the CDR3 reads CASSEVSGVPYNEQFF. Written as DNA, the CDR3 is TGTGCCAGCAGTGAAGTGTCGGGAGTCCCCTACAATGAGCAGTTCTTC.

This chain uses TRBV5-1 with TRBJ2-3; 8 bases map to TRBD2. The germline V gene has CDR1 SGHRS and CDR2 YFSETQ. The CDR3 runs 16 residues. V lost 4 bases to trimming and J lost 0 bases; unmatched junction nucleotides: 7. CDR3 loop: CASSSTLAGSTDTQYF. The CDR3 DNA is TGCGCCAGCAGCAGCACCCTAGCGGGTAGCACAGATACGCAGTATTTT.